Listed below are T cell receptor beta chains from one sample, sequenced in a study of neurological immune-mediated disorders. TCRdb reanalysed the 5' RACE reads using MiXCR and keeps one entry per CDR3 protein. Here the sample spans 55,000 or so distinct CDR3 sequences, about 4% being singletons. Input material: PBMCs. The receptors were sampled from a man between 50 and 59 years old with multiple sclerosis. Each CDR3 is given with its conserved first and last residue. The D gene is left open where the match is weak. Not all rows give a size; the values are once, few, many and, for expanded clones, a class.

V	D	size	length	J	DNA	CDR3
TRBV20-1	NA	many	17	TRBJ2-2	TGCAGTGCTAGAGATCTGGGCACAGGGGGGGACACCGGGGAGCTGTTTTTT	CSARDLGTGGDTGELFF
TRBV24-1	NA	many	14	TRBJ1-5	TGTGCCACCAGTGGGGGGAGATCAGCGGCGGCCCAGAATTTT	CATSGGRSAAAQNF
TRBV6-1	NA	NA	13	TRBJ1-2	TGTGCCAGCAGTATTGACAGAAGTACGGGCTACACCTTC	CASSIDRSTGYTF
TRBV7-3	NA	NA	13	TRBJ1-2	TGTGCCAGCAGCTTAATTGGCGGATATGGCTACACCTTC	CASSLIGGYGYTF
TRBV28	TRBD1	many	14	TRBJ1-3	TGTGCCAGCAGTGCGGACAGGGAAGTAAACACCATATATTTT	CASSADREVNTIYF
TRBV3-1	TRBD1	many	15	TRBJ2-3	TGTGCCAGCAGCCAAGTGGGGACAGACACAGATACGCAGTATTTT	CASSQVGTDTDTQYF
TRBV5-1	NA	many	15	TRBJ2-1	TGCGCCAGCAGCTTGGATGCTAGCTCCTACAATGAGCAGTTCTTC	CASSLDASSYNEQFF
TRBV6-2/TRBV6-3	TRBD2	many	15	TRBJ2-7	TGTGCCAGCAGTTACTGGACTAGCGGACCCTACGAGCAGTACTTC	CASSYWTSGPYEQYF
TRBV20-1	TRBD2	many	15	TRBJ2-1	TGCAGTGCTGGACCCCACGGGGGGGCCGATAATGAGCAGTTCTTC	CSAGPHGGADNEQFF
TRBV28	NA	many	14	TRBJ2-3	TGTGCCACTGGTCCTGGCGGAAGCACAGATACGCAGTATTTT	CATGPGGSTDTQYF
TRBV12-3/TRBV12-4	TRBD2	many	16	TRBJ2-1	TGTGCCAGCAGTTTTCGGCGGGAGGGGATCTACAATGAGCAGTTCTTC	CASSFRREGIYNEQFF
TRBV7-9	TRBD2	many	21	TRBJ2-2	TGTGCCAGCAGCAATTACCCGTTACTAGCGGGGGGGCCTGGAAAGCCCGGGGAGCTGTTTTTT	CASSNYPLLAGGPGKPGELFF
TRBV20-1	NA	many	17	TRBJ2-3	TGCAGTGCTAGAGATCGTCTTATTGGAGCGGCCCTAGATACGCAGTATTTT	CSARDRLIGAALDTQYF
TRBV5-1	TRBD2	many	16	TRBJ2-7	TGCGCCAGCAGCTTGCATACCCCCGGGAGGCCTTACGAGCAGTACTTC	CASSLHTPGRPYEQYF
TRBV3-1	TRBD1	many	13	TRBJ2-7	TGTGCCAGCAGCCGGACAGGGTTTTACGAGCAGTACTTC	CASSRTGFYEQYF
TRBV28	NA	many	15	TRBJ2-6	TGTGCCAGCATCCCAAGGAGCTCTGGGGCCAACGTCCTGACTTTC	CASIPRSSGANVLTF
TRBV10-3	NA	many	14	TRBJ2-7	TGTGCCATCAGTGGAGACAGGACGTCCTACGAGCAGTACTTC	CAISGDRTSYEQYF
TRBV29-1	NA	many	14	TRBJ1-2	TGCAGCGTTGATCTGTCAGGGACGAACTATGGCTACACCTTC	CSVDLSGTNYGYTF
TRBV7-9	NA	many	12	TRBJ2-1	TGTGCCAGCAGCTTCACCCCAGATGAGCAGTTCTTC	CASSFTPDEQFF
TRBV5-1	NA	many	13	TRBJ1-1	TGCGCCAGCAGCTTGGTGGGTATTCCGGAAGCTTTCTTT	CASSLVGIPEAFF
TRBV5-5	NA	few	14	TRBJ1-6	TGTGCCAGCAGCCGGGGCGGGGTTGGGTCACCCCTCAACTTT	CASSRGGVGSPLNF
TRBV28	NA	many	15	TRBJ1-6	TGTGCCAGCAGTCCCCCGGTAGGGTATAATTCACCCCTCCACTTT	CASSPPVGYNSPLHF
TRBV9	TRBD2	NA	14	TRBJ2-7	TGTGCCAGCAGCCCAAGCGGGGAGTCCTACGAGCAGTACTTC	CASSPSGESYEQYF
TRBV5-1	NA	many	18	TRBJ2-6	TGCGCCAGCAGCGCTGAATTCGGTACCCTCTCTGGGGCCAACGTCCTGACTTTC	CASSAEFGTLSGANVLTF
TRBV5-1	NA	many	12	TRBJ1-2	TGCGCCAGTCAGTTGGGGAACTATGGCTACACCTTC	CASQLGNYGYTF
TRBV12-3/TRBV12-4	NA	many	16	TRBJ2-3	TGTGCCAGCAGATTACGGGCAACCTTGTGGTCAGATACGCAGTATTTT	CASRLRATLWSDTQYF
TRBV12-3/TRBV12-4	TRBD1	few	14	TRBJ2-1	TGTGCCAGCAGTACATCGGACAGGAGCAATGAGCAGTTCTTC	CASSTSDRSNEQFF
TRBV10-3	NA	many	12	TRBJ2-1	TGTGCCATCAGTGAAAGGTACAATGAGCAGTTCTTC	CAISERYNEQFF
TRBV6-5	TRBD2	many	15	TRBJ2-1	TGTGCCAGCAGGTCCCTAGCGGGGGGGTACAATGAGCAGTTCTTC	CASRSLAGGYNEQFF
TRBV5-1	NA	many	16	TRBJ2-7	TGCGCCAGCAGCTTGAGAGGGGGACGTTTAATCTACGAGCAGTACTTC	CASSLRGGRLIYEQYF
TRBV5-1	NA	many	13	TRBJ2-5	TGCGCCAGCAGCTTGCCACCCCAAGAGACCCAGTACTTC	CASSLPPQETQYF
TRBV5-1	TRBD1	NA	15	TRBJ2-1	TGCGCCAGCAGCCCGGGACAGAGCTCCTACAATGAGCAGTTCTTC	CASSPGQSSYNEQFF
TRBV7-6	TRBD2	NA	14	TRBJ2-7	TGTGCCAGCAGCTTAGACCGGGGGGGCTACGAGCAGTACTTC	CASSLDRGGYEQYF
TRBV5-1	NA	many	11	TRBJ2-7	TGCGCCAGCAGCTTGGACTACGAGCAGTACTTC	CASSLDYEQYF
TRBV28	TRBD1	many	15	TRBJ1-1	TGTGCCAGCAGTTTCCCGGACAGGGATTTGACTGAAGCTTTCTTT	CASSFPDRDLTEAFF
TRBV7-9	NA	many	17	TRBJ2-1	TGTGCCAGCAGCTTTGATACAGAAAGACTATCCTACAATGAGCAGTTCTTC	CASSFDTERLSYNEQFF
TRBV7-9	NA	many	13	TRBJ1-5	TGTGCCAGCAGCTTCGTGGGGGAGCAGCCCCAGCATTTT	CASSFVGEQPQHF
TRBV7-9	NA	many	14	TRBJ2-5	TGTGCCAGCAGCTTAGTTTCCAGGGGAGAGACCCAGTACTTC	CASSLVSRGETQYF
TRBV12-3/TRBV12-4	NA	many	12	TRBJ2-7	TGTGCCAGCAGTTATCCCAGGGGCGAGCAGTACTTC	CASSYPRGEQYF
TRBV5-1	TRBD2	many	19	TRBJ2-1	TGCGCCAGCAGCTTGAACCTGGGACTAGCGGGAGGAGGGGTCTATGAGCAGTTCTTC	CASSLNLGLAGGGVYEQFF
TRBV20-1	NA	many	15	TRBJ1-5	TGCAGTGCTAGAACCCCAGGGGCTATAAATCAGCCCCAGCATTTT	CSARTPGAINQPQHF
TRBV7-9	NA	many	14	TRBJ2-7	TGTGCCAGCAGTCAGACGGACGGAACCTACGAGCAGTACTTC	CASSQTDGTYEQYF
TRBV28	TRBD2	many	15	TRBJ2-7	TGTGCCAGCGGGAGGTTAGCGGGAGGGTTATACGAGCAGTACTTC	CASGRLAGGLYEQYF
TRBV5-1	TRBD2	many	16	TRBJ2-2	TGCGCCAGCAGCTTGGGGCTAGCGGGAGTCACCGGGGAGCTGTTTTTT	CASSLGLAGVTGELFF
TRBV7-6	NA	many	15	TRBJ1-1	TGTGCCAGCAGCTTCGGTCTCCCCCCAGGCACTGAAGCTTTCTTT	CASSFGLPPGTEAFF
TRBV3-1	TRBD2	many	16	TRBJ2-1	TGTGCCAGCAGCCAAGTAGGAGCGGGGCTCTACAATGAGCAGTTCTTC	CASSQVGAGLYNEQFF
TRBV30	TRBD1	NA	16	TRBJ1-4	TGTGCCTGGAGTGTACTTCCGGGACAGGGGAATGAAAAACTGTTTTTT	CAWSVLPGQGNEKLFF
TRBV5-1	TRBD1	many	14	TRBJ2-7	TGCGCCAGCAGCTCCAGGACAGGGGGGTACGAGCAGTACTTC	CASSSRTGGYEQYF
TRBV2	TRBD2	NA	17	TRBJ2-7	TGTGCCAGCAGTGGGACTAGAGGGTGGAGAGGAGACTACGAGCAGTACTTC	CASSGTRGWRGDYEQYF
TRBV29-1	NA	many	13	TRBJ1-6	TGCAGCGTAGCCGAGAGACGGAATTCACCCCTCAACTTT	CSVAERRNSPLNF
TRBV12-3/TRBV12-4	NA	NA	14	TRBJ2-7	TGTGCCAGCAGCCTCCAAGGCGGCCACTACGAGCAGTACTTC	CASSLQGGHYEQYF
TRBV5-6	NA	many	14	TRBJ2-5	TGTGCCAGCAGCTTGGCCAGGGGTAGGGAGACCCAGTACTTC	CASSLARGRETQYF
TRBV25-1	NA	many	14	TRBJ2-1	TGTGCCAGCAGTGAACCCCCCCTATACAATGAGCAGTTCTTC	CASSEPPLYNEQFF
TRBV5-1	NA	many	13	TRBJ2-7	TGCGCCAGCAGCTTGGAAGAAACCTACGAGCAGTACTTC	CASSLEETYEQYF
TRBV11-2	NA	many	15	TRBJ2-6	TGTGCCAGCCGCCCGGGGAGCTCTGGGGCCAACGTCCTGACTTTC	CASRPGSSGANVLTF
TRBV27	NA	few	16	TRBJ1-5	TGTGCCAGCAGTTTATGGGGTAAGAATAGCAATCAGCCCCAGCATTTT	CASSLWGKNSNQPQHF
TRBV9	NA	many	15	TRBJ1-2	TGTGCCAGCAGCGTCTCCGCCGAGGGGGGCTATGGCTACACCTTC	CASSVSAEGGYGYTF
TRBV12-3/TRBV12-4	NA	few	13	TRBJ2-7	TGTGCCAGCAGTTTCAGCGCGCCTTACGAGCAGTACTTC	CASSFSAPYEQYF
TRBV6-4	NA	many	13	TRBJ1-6	TGTGCCAGCAGTGAGGGGGCGAATTCACCCCTCCACTTT	CASSEGANSPLHF
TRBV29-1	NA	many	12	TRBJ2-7	TGCAGCGCCGAGGGTCTGGAGTACGAGCAGTACTTC	CSAEGLEYEQYF